What follows describes a single T cell receptor beta chain. The data originate from a study of blood T cells in healthy people across ages. Through a sample-barcoded 5' primer and a J-beta primer mix, a second PCR was run for 7 to 11 cycles. All samples yielded 2.5 million or more CDR3-containing paired-end reads. TCRdb recomputed calls from the 5' RACE reads with MiXCR, one row per CDR3 protein. The sample has 650,000 to 800,000 distinct CDR3 sequences; around 43% are singletons. The clonotype originates from a man between 60 and 75 years old in good health. The sequencing sample was made of blood.

DNA of the CDR3: TGTGCCAGCAGGGCCGGGGGGCGGGGGGACTACAATGAGCAGTTCTTC. It specifies CASRAGGRGDYNEQFF. V gene TRBV12-3 or TRBV12-4 combines with J gene TRBJ2-1; 8 nucleotides agree with TRBD2. The CDR3 runs to 16 residues. The trim removed 6 bases at V and 3 bases at J, leaving 10 bases unmatched.